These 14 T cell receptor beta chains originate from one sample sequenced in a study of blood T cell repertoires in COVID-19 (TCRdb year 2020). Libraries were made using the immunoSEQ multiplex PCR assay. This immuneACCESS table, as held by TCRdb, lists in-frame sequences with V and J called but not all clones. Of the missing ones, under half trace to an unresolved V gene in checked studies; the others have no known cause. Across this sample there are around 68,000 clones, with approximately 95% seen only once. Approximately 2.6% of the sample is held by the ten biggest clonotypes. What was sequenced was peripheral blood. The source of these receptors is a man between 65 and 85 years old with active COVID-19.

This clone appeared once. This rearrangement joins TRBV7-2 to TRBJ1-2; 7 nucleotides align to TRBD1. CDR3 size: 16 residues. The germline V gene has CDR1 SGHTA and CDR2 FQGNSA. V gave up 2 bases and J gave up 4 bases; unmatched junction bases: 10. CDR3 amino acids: CASSLSSGQAAYGYTF. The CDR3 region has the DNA TGTGCCAGCAGCTTAAGTTCTGGACAGGCTGCCTATGGCTACACCTTC.

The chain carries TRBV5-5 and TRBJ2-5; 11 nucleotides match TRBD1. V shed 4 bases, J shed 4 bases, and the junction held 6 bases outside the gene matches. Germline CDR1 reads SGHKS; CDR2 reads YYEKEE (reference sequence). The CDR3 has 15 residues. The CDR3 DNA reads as TGTGCCAGCAGCCAACCTGGGACAGGGGGAGAGACCCAGTACTTC. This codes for CASSQPGTGGETQYF.

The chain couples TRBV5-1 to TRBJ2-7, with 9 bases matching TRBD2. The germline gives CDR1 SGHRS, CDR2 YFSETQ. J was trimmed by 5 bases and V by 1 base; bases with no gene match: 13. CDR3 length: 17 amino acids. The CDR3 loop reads CASSLSGRTSAVDEQYF. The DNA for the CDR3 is TGCGCCAGCAGCTTGAGCGGTAGGACTAGCGCCGTGGACGAGCAGTACTTC.

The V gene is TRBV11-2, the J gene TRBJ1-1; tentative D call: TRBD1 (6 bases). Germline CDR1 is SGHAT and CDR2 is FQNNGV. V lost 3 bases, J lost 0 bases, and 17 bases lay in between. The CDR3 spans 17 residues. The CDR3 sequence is CASSFSIYRVLNTEAFF. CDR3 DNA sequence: TGTGCCAGCAGCTTTAGTATATACAGGGTTCTGAACACTGAAGCTTTCTTT. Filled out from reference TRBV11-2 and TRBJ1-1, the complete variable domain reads EAGVAQSPRYKIIEKRQSVAFWCNPISGHATLYWYQQILGQGPKLLIQFQNNGVVDDSQLPKDRFSAERLKGVDSTLKIQPAKLEDSAVYLCASSFSIYRVLNTEAFFGQGTRLTVV.

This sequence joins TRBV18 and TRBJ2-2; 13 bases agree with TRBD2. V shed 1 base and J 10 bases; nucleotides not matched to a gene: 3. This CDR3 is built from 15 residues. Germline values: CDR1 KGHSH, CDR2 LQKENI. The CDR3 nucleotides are TGTGCCAGCTCACCACGACTAGCGGGGGGTCCGGAGCTGTTTTTT. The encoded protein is CASSPRLAGGPELFF.

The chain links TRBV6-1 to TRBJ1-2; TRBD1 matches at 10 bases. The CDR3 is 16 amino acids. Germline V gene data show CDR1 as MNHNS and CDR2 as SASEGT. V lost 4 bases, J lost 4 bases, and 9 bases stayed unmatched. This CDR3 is CASSGDDRGLSYGYTF. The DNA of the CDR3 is TGTGCCAGCAGTGGGGATGACAGGGGGCTGAGCTATGGCTACACCTTC.

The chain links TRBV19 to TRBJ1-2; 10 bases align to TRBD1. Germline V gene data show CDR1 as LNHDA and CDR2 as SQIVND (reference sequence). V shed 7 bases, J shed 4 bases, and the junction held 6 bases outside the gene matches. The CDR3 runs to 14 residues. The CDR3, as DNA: TGTGCCAGTACCCCCGGGACAGGGGTCTATGGCTACACCTTC. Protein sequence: CASTPGTGVYGYTF.

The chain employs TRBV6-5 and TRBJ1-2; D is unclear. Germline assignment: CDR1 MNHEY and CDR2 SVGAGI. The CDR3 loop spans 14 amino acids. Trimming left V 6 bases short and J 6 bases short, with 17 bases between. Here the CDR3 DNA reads TGTGCCAGCAGCGTTCCGAACCTCGAGCATGGCTACACCTTC. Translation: CASSVPNLEHGYTF.

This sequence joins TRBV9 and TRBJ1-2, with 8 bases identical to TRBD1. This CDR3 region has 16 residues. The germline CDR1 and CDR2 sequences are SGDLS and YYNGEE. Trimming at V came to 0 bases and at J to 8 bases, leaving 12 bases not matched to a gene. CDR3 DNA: TGTGCCAGCAGCGTAGTTTTTCAGGGGGCGTCTCGGGGCTACACCTTC. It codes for CASSVVFQGASRGYTF.

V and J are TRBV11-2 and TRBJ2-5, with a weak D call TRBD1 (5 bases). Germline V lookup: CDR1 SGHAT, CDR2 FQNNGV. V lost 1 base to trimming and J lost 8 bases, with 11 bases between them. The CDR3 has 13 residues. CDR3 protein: CASSLARDGTQYF. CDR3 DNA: TGTGCCAGCAGCTTAGCCAGGGATGGTACCCAGTACTTC.

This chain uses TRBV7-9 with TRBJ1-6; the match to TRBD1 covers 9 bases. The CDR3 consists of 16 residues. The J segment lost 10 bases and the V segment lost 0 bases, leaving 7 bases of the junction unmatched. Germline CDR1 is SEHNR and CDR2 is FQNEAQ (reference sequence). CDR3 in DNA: TGTGCCAGCAGCTTAGCGTTCGGGACAGGGAACTCACCCCTCCACTTT. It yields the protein CASSLAFGTGNSPLHF.

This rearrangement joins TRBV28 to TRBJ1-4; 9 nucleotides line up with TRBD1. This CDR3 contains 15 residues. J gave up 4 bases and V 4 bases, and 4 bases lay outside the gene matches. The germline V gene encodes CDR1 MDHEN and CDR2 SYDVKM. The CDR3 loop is CASSSTGGINEKLFF. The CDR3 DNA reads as TGTGCCAGCAGTTCCACAGGGGGCATTAATGAAAAACTGTTTTTT.

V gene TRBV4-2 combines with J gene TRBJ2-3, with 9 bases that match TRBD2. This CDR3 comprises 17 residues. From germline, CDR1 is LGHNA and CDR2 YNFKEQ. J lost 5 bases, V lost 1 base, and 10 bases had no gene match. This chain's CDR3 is CASSQVAGGPKEDTQYF. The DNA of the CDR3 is TGTGCCAGCAGCCAAGTGGCGGGGGGGCCCAAAGAAGATACGCAGTATTTT.

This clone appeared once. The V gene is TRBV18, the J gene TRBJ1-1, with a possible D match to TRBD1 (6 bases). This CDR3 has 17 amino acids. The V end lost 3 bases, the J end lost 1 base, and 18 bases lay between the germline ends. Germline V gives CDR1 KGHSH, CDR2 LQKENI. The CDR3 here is CASSPFLGGRGNTEAFF. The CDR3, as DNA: TGTGCCAGCTCACCCTTCCTGGGGGGGCGGGGGAACACTGAAGCTTTCTTT.